The rows below give T cell receptor delta chains drawn from one sample of a study of gammadelta T cells in human blood. TCRdb reapplied CATT to the RT-PCR reads. The sample has roughly 1,200 delta-chain clones, around 10% seen once. Sequenced material: non-Vgamma9Vdelta2 gamma-delta T cells from cord blood. All receptors derive from a newborn. Both conserved end residues are part of each CDR3. D genes are given only for firm matches. Rows may omit the clone size; those that give it use once, few, many or a size class.

v_call: TRDV2; j_call: TRDJ1; d_call: -; clone_size: medium-sized; cdr3_nt: TGTGCCTGTGACACTCCCCGGGGGACCCCGTACACCGATAAACTCATCTTT; cdr3_aa: CACDTPRGTPYTDKLIF
v_call: TRDV1; j_call: TRDJ1; d_call: TRDD2; clone_size: medium-sized; cdr3_nt: TGTGCTCTTGGGGACGGCCTTCCTACGGATATCACTGGGAGGATTCATAAACTCATCTTT; cdr3_aa: CALGDGLPTDITGRIHKLIF
v_call: TRDV1; j_call: TRDJ1; d_call: TRDD3; clone_size: few; cdr3_nt: TGTGCTCTTGGGGAACGAGGAGGCCACCCGAAAGACTCTGGGGGTTCTTACACTGATAAACTCATCTTT; cdr3_aa: CALGERGGHPKDSGGSYTDKLIF
v_call: TRDV1; j_call: TRDJ1; d_call: -; clone_size: large; cdr3_nt: TGTGCTCTTGGGGACGGGGGGGGAGGAGTCCAGTACACCGATAAACTCATCTTT; cdr3_aa: CALGDGGGGVQYTDKLIF
v_call: TRDV1; j_call: TRDJ3; d_call: TRDD3; clone_size: few; cdr3_nt: TGTGCTCTTGGGGAACTCGGGGATAACGGGGCCTCCTGGGACACTCGACAGATGTTTTTC; cdr3_aa: CALGELGDNGASWDTRQMFF
v_call: TRDV1; j_call: TRDJ2; d_call: TRDD3; clone_size: large; cdr3_nt: TGTGCTCTTGGGCTACCCGGAGGGGGGATACGAACGCTGAGGGCACAACTCTTCTTT; cdr3_aa: CALGLPGGGIRTLRAQLFF
v_call: TRDV1; j_call: TRDJ1; d_call: TRDD3; clone_size: large; cdr3_nt: TGTGCTCTTGGGGAAATAGTCCCTTACTGGGGGATACGGCCCGATAAACTCATCTTT; cdr3_aa: CALGEIVPYWGIRPDKLIF
v_call: TRDV1; j_call: TRDJ1; d_call: -; clone_size: few; cdr3_nt: TGTGCTCTTGGGGAAGACTTGAAACTCATCTTT; cdr3_aa: CALGEDLKLIF
v_call: TRDV1; j_call: TRDJ1; d_call: -; clone_size: large; cdr3_nt: TGTGCTCTTGGGGAACTATTCGCCCATAGGATCAAACTCATCTTT; cdr3_aa: CALGELFAHRIKLIF
v_call: TRDV1; j_call: TRDJ1; d_call: -; clone_size: medium-sized; cdr3_nt: TGTGCTCTTGGGGAAATTGGATCTAAGTACACCGATAAACTCATCTTT; cdr3_aa: CALGEIGSKYTDKLIF
v_call: TRDV1; j_call: TRDJ1; d_call: TRDD3; clone_size: -; cdr3_nt: TGTGCTCTTGGGGAACTTCTCTGGGGGATACAGGGGACTGATAAACTCATCTTT; cdr3_aa: CALGELLWGIQGTDKLIF
v_call: TRDV2; j_call: TRDJ3; d_call: -; clone_size: large; cdr3_nt: TGTGCCTGTGACAAAGCGATACTCTCCTGGGACACCCGACAGATGTTTTTC; cdr3_aa: CACDKAILSWDTRQMFF
v_call: TRDV1; j_call: TRDJ1; d_call: TRDD3; clone_size: -; cdr3_nt: TGTGCTCTTGGGGAACTGGGGGGGGCCTACTGGGGGATACGCGTCGGGTACACCGATAAACTCATCTTT; cdr3_aa: CALGELGGAYWGIRVGYTDKLIF
v_call: TRDV1; j_call: TRDJ3; d_call: -; clone_size: large; cdr3_nt: TGTGCTCTTGGGGACCTCCCCAGGACCTATCCGAGCTCCTGGGACACCCGACAGATGTTTTTC; cdr3_aa: CALGDLPRTYPSSWDTRQMFF
v_call: TRDV1; j_call: TRDJ1; d_call: TRDD3; clone_size: large; cdr3_nt: TGTGCTCTTGGGGAGCTTTCTCTACTGGGGGATATAGGATATAAACTCATCTTT; cdr3_aa: CALGELSLLGDIGYKLIF
v_call: TRDV1; j_call: TRDJ2; d_call: TRDD3; clone_size: -; cdr3_nt: TGTGCTCTTGGGGACGATGGGGGATACGTCTCTTTGACAGCACAACTCTTCTTT; cdr3_aa: CALGDDGGYVSLTAQLFF
v_call: TRAV29/DV5; j_call: TRDJ2; d_call: TRDD3; clone_size: large; cdr3_nt: TGTGCAGCAAGCGGAGCCACTACTGGTACGGGAGGGGATACGGCGGCAGCACAACTCTTCTTT; cdr3_aa: CAASGATTGTGGDTAAAQLFF